Sequencing of this T cell receptor (beta chain) was carried out in a study of blood T cell repertoires in COVID-19. Study in general: Whether acute or convalescent, the COVID-19 samples came from the United States, Italy and Spain. Sources were T cells, B-cell-depleted T cells, or PBMCs; the material itself was cDNA or gDNA.

Original data processing: Counts of nucleated cells, estimated from reference gene primer amplification, were obtained. TCRdb's copy holds only in-frame clones and misses some; the assay was immunoSEQ multiplex PCR. Clonal size and the V and J genes are those of that table, whereas D and trimming came from the DNA. This sample has about 180,000 clones, with roughly nine tenths found just once. Germline assignment: CDR1 SGHTA and CDR2 FQGNSA. The germline V and J ends were trimmed by 1 base and 0 bases, with 17 bases remaining between them. The CDR3 totals 18 residues. The sequencing sample was made of peripheral blood. This sequence was found in a man aged 65 to 79 with active or convalescent COVID-19. V usage is TRBV7-2 and J usage is TRBJ2-3; D possibly corresponds to TRBD1 (5 bases). The DNA of the CDR3 is TGTGCCAGCAGCTTAGTGCCCCGGACACACACGAGCACAGATACGCAGTATTTT. Amino acid sequence: CASSLVPRTHTSTDTQYF.